Here is one TCR beta chain with its context. The antigen remains unidentified. Data came from immunoSEQ multiplex PCR; TCRdb stores just in-frame clones and leaves some out. The profile shows roughly 93,000 clones, around 83% of them singletons. This sample was included in a study of radiotherapy plus CTLA-4 blockade in lung cancer. Study findings and constraints: TCR clones from tumors expanded in blood after radiotherapy plus ipilimumab.

Germline CDR1 reads SNHLY; CDR2 reads FYNNEI. Between the trimmed V and J ends, which lost 6 bases and 0 bases, there was a span of 12 bases. This CDR3 is 15 amino acids long. This receptor was identified in a human donor with non-small cell lung cancer who had a partial response to radiotherapy plus ipilimumab. The source material was peripheral blood, sampled from a patient treated with radiotherapy plus ipilimumab. The rearrangement joins TRBV2 to TRBJ1-5; D may be TRBD1 (6 bases). The CDR3 nucleotides are TGTGCCAGCAGGTGGACAGCGTATAGCAATCAGCCCCAGCATTTT. As protein: CASRWTAYSNQPQHF.